This T cell receptor (beta chain) was captured in a study of blood T cells in healthy people across ages. Primed by a sample-barcoded 5' primer and a J-beta primer mix, a second PCR proceeded for 7 to 11 cycles. From the 5' RACE reads, TCRdb called clonotypes with MiXCR, one entry per CDR3 protein. Of nearly 1 million distinct CDR3 sequences listed, roughly 51% are singletons. V was pared by 0 bases and J by 1 base, with 3 bases of the junction left unmatched. This CDR3 spans 16 amino acids. The V gene's germline CDR1 is SNHLY and CDR2 FYNNEI. This TCR was recovered from a woman aged 55 to 70 in good health. Material: blood. This chain uses TRBV2 with TRBJ2-7; TRBD2 agrees at 10 bases. The CDR3 region is CASSEAATSGSYEQYF. As DNA, the CDR3 is TGTGCCAGCAGTGAAGCCGCGACTAGCGGGTCCTACGAGCAGTACTTC.